This T cell receptor beta chain was recorded in a study of cytomegalovirus exposure and HLA in healthy donors. About the study: Some 90 million unique TCRs from HLA-typed donors were held in an early data release. Points from the study as a whole: The study dropped some indistinguishable V segments, TRBV6-2 and TRBV6-3 among them. Highest at DRB1 and lowest at HLA-C, TCR association rates differed among HLA loci in a later analysis.

Primers for the PCR totalled 60 Vbeta and 13 Jbeta. TCRdb's table, derived via immunoSEQ multiplex PCR, lists solely in-frame clones and lacks some. The sample lists 100,000 or so clones; 63% were seen once. A word on this clone: Its cognate antigen is unknown.

The V gene lost 1 base and the J gene lost 2 bases, with 11 bases spanning the gap. The germline V gene has CDR1 MGHRA and CDR2 YSYEKL. The CDR3 totals 15 residues. The sample was PBMCs. The receptor was derived from a human donor in good health. This chain links TRBV4-1 with TRBJ1-1; possible D gene TRBD1, 5 bases. The CDR3 spells CASSQGRGLNTEAFF. The CDR3 DNA reads TGCGCCAGCAGCCAAGGAAGGGGTCTAAACACTGAAGCTTTCTTT.